Here is one T cell receptor (beta chain) with its context. No conserved phenylalanine or tryptophan ends this CDR3, so it is likely a read error. This entry comes from a study of blood T cells in healthy people across ages. The CDR3 has 13 residues. It was with a sample-barcoded 5' primer and a J-beta primer mix that a second PCR of roughly 7 to 12 cycles was run. Researchers report that each sample yielded at least 2.5 million CDR3-containing paired-end reads. TCRdb re-called the 5' RACE reads through MiXCR, storing one row per CDR3 protein. The sample yields 500,000 to 600,000 distinct CDR3 sequences, 25% to 30% seen once.

The clonotype was recovered from an older woman in good health. The chain is built from TRBV12-3 or TRBV12-4 and TRBJ2-7; 7 nucleotides agree with TRBD2. The assigned J gene may be wrong: the sequence end matches TRBJ2-1 better. The specimen was blood. The CDR3 nucleotides are TGTGCCAGCAGTTATCAACTAGCGACCCTTCAGTTCCTC. It specifies CASSYQLATLQFL.